What follows are 22 T cell receptor beta chains derived from one specimen sequenced in a study of identical twins. Via MiXCR, TCRdb re-called the 5' RACE reads, giving one row per CDR3 protein. The sample yields hundreds of thousands of distinct CDR3 sequences, 10% to 15% seen once. These data also featured in a second study, about yellow fever vaccine responses in identical twins.

Material for sequencing was PBMCs. Receptor source: a woman younger than 30 in good health.

The chain employs TRBV29-1 and TRBJ2-5, with D perhaps TRBD2 (5 bases). This CDR3 spans 16 amino acids. V dropped 1 base and J dropped 5 bases, with 20 bases sitting between them. Germline CDR1 is SQVTM and CDR2 is ANQGSEA. The DNA for the CDR3 is TGCAGCGTTGAAGGTGGGAGACGAGCCCTTTTGGAGACCCAGTACTTC. This gives the protein CSVEGGRRALLETQYF. The full variable domain, with the rest looked up from reference TRBV29-1 and TRBJ2-5, is SAVISQKPSRDICQRGTSLTIQCQVDSQVTMMFWYRQQPGQSLTLIATANQGSEATYESGFVIDKFPISRPNLTFSTLTVSNMSPEDSSIYLCSVEGGRRALLETQYFGPGTRLLVL.

V gene TRBV7-3 combines with J gene TRBJ2-1, with 10 bases lining up with TRBD2. This CDR3 has 16 residues. CDR1 is SGHTA and CDR2 is FQGTGA in the germline V gene. V was clipped by 4 bases and J by 6 bases; unmatched bases: 9. Here the CDR3 reads CASSSQGTSVINEQFF. The CDR3 nucleotides read TGTGCCAGCAGCTCGCAAGGGACTAGCGTAATCAATGAGCAGTTCTTC.

This clonotype was found a few times. The chain combines TRBV25-1 with TRBJ2-3; 8 bases align to TRBD1. The CDR3 spans 14 residues. V was pared by 3 bases and J by 5 bases, with 4 bases of the junction left unmatched. CDR1 is MGHDK and CDR2 is SYGVNS in the germline V gene. The DNA for the CDR3 is TGTGCCAGCAGTGACGGACAGGGAGGAGATACGCAGTATTTT. Translation: CASSDGQGGDTQYF.

This clonotype occurred a few times. This chain links TRBV6-5 with TRBJ2-1, with 9 nucleotides matching TRBD1. V lost 1 base and J lost 7; bases outside the gene matches: 5. Germline CDR1 is MNHEY and CDR2 is SVGAGI. The CDR3 is made up of 15 amino acids. Written as DNA, the CDR3 is TGTGCCAGCAGTTACTACGGACAGGGGAGGAATGAGCAGTTCTTC. Its protein product is CASSYYGQGRNEQFF.

This chain connects TRBV21-1 to TRBJ2-5; TRBD1, as called in the table, went unchecked against the DNA. TRBV21-1 is tagged as a pseudogene. This CDR3 is 13 amino acids long. CDR3 sequence (DNA): TGTGCCAGCAGCAAACAGGGGAATGAGACCCAGTACTTC. It codes for CASSKQGNETQYF.

This clonotype was counted between two and nine times. The chain has TRBV21-1 and TRBJ2-7; TRBD1 reflects the table's D call only, with no check against the DNA. TRBV21-1 is a recognized pseudogene. The CDR3 spans 16 residues. The CDR3 protein is CASMRTPPGQNYEQYV. The DNA for the CDR3 is TGTGCCAGCATGCGGACGCCACCGGGACAGAACTACGAGCAGTACGTC.

The rearrangement links TRBV5-1 to TRBJ2-3; 12 bases map to TRBD1. J lost 4 bases, V lost 4 bases, and 10 bases had no gene match. The germline V gene has CDR1 SGHRS and CDR2 YFSETQ. CDR3 length: 17 amino acids. The CDR3 loop reads CASSRSGDRGHPDTQYF. CDR3 DNA: TGCGCCAGCAGCCGAAGCGGGGACAGGGGGCACCCAGATACGCAGTATTTT. The whole variable domain, remainder taken from reference TRBV5-1 and TRBJ2-3, is KAGVTQTPRYLIKTRGQQVTLSCSPISGHRSVSWYQQTPGQGLQFLFEYFSETQRNKGNFPGRFSGRQFSNSRSEMNVSTLELGDSALYLCASSRSGDRGHPDTQYFGPGTRLTVL.

This clonotype has a handful of counts. The chain recombines TRBV20-1 with TRBJ2-7; D is ambiguous. Trimming pared 5 bases from V and 10 bases from J, leaving 15 bases between. The CDR3 consists of 11 residues. Germline CDR1 and CDR2: DFQATT and SNEGSKA (reference sequence). The CDR3, as DNA: TGCAGTGCTCCCATCCAGGATACTCAGTACTTC. Translating gives CSAPIQDTQYF.

This sequence joins TRBV24-1 and TRBJ2-7; TRBD2 matches 7 bases. The CDR3 has 13 residues. Germline trimming cut 12 bases from V and 5 bases from J; bases unmatched to any gene: 12. From germline, CDR1 is KGHDR and CDR2 SFDVKD. CDR3 sequence reads: CAPVRAGENEQYF. The CDR3 nucleotides are TGTGCCCCCGTGCGGGCGGGAGAAAACGAGCAGTACTTC.

This clonotype has a count of ten or more. The genes are TRBV5-1 and TRBJ2-3; the D is unclear. The V gene lost 0 bases and the J gene lost 6 bases, with 5 bases spanning the gap. CDR1 is SGHRS and CDR2 is YFSETQ in the germline V gene. CDR3 length: 12 amino acids. CDR3 DNA sequence: TGCGCCAGCAGCTTGGGATGGGATACGCAGTATTTT. This sequence encodes CASSLGWDTQYF.

The genes are TRBV13 and TRBJ2-1; 9 nucleotides align to TRBD2. Germline values: CDR1 PRHDT, CDR2 FYEKMQ (reference sequence). V was clipped by 5 bases and J by 1 base; unmatched bases: 6. The length of the CDR3 is 16 residues. The CDR3 is CASSTGLARSYNEQFF. CDR3 DNA: TGTGCCAGCAGCACGGGACTAGCAAGGTCCTACAATGAGCAGTTCTTC.

Concerning this clonotype: A much larger clone is a single base away; this may be a read error. CDR3 bases: TGTGCCACCAGCAGAGGGTCTAGCGGACCACAAAAGACCCAGTACTTC. Its protein product is CATSRGSSGPQKTQYF. The V gene is TRBV15, the J gene TRBJ2-5, with 7 bases lining up with TRBD2. Per the germline V gene, CDR1 is LNHNV and CDR2 is YYDKDF (reference sequence). This CDR3 has 16 residues. The J segment lost 6 bases and the V segment lost 1 base, leaving 11 bases of the junction unmatched.

The V gene is TRBV7-7, the J gene TRBJ2-7; D is possibly TRBD2 (5 bases). V was pared by 5 bases and J by 5 bases, with 19 bases between. CDR3 length equals 15 residues. Germline CDR1 SSHAT, CDR2 FNYEAQ (reference sequence). The CDR3 reads CASSKSLRGIDEQYF. The CDR3 DNA sequence: TGTGCCAGCAGCAAATCCCTGCGAGGGATCGACGAGCAGTACTTC.

This clonotype was detected only a few times. The chain carries TRBV11-3 and TRBJ1-1, with D maybe TRBD1 (5 bases). V shed 5 bases and J shed 4 bases, with 20 bases lying between them. The CDR3 is 16 amino acids. Germline V gene lookup returns CDR1 SGHNT and CDR2 YENEEA. The CDR3 DNA reads TGTGCCAGCAGCCCTAAAGGCCGGGGAAGGGGCACTGAAGCTTTCTTT. Translated: CASSPKGRGRGTEAFF.

This clonotype has just one count. The chain links TRBV19 to TRBJ1-1; a weak D match, TRBD1 (6 bases). Germline V gene data show CDR1 as LNHDA and CDR2 as SQIVND (reference sequence). Trimming took 1 base from V and 1 from J, leaving 10 bases between them. CDR3 length equals 15 residues. This chain's CDR3 is CASSIVWGQNTEAFF. CDR3 in DNA: TGTGCCAGTAGTATAGTGTGGGGGCAGAACACTGAAGCTTTCTTT. The variable domain in full, with the rest retrieved from reference TRBV19 and TRBJ1-1, is DGGITQSPKYLFRKEGQNVTLSCEQNLNHDAMYWYRQDPGQGLRLIYYSQIVNDFQKGDIAEGYSVSREKKESFPLTVTSAQKNPTAFYLCASSIVWGQNTEAFFGQGTRLTVV.

The chain carries TRBV3-1 and TRBJ2-7; possible D gene TRBD1, 5 bases. CDR1 is LGHDT and CDR2 is YNNKEL in the germline V gene (reference sequence). Deletions cut 1 base from V and 2 bases from J, with 12 bases between. The CDR3 is made up of 15 amino acids. The CDR3 DNA reads as TGTGCCAGCAGCCAAGCCGCGACGACAGCCTACGAGCAGTACTTC. Residues: CASSQAATTAYEQYF.

This clonotype was recorded a few times. The CDR3: CASTLAGEGTGELFF. The DNA of the CDR3 is TGCGCCAGCACTCTAGCGGGGGAGGGCACCGGGGAGCTGTTTTTT. The chain couples TRBV10-2 to TRBJ2-2; TRBD2 aligns across 10 bases. Trimming removed 7 bases from V and 4 bases from J; junction bases left unmatched: 6. Germline V CDR1 and CDR2: WSHSY, SAAADI. There are 15 residues in the CDR3.

This clonotype has a count of ten or more. The V gene is TRBV12-3 or TRBV12-4, the J gene TRBJ2-3; 9 bases are shared with TRBD1. The length of the CDR3 is 16 residues. Trimming cost V 6 bases and J 2 bases; bases outside gene matches: 9. Written as DNA, the CDR3 is TGTGCCAGCAGAAATGACAGGGGGGGATTCACAGATACGCAGTATTTT. Protein: CASRNDRGGFTDTQYF.

The chain is built from TRBV3-1 and TRBJ2-3, with D possibly being TRBD2 (6 bases). The CDR3 totals 13 residues. The V gene lost 4 bases and the J gene lost 8 bases, with 13 bases spanning the gap. CDR1 LGHDT and CDR2 YNNKEL come from the germline V gene (reference sequence). CDR3 loop: CASSPDPGATQYF. The CDR3 DNA is TGTGCCAGCAGCCCCGATCCGGGAGCTACGCAGTATTTT.

This clonotype was counted only a few times. The V gene is TRBV18, the J gene TRBJ2-2, with 12 bases matching TRBD2. CDR3 length equals 17 residues. The germline gives CDR1 KGHSH, CDR2 LQKENI. Losses at the gene ends were 6 bases for V and 6 bases for J; bases not matched to a gene: 11. CDR3 sequence: CASSRSGLAGSSGELFF. CDR3 sequence (DNA): TGTGCCAGCTCCCGCAGCGGACTAGCGGGATCGTCCGGGGAGCTGTTTTTT.

The sample holds a few counts of this clonotype. This chain links TRBV20-1 with TRBJ2-1; 12 nucleotides align to TRBD1. CDR3 length: 16 amino acids. Unmatched junction bases numbered 11, after V lost 6 bases and J lost 5 bases. Germline V gene lookup returns CDR1 DFQATT and CDR2 SNEGSKA (reference sequence). CDR3 loop: CSAGQGARRRNNEQFF. Written as DNA, the CDR3 is TGCAGTGCGGGACAGGGGGCGCGTCGGCGAAACAATGAGCAGTTCTTC.

This clonotype was found many times. The V call is TRBV3-1, the J call TRBJ1-2, with 7 positions matching TRBD1. Per the germline V gene, CDR1 is LGHDT and CDR2 is YNNKEL (reference sequence). The ends lost 3 bases at V and 7 bases at J; junction bases unmatched: 5. The CDR3 length is 13 residues. The CDR3 reads CASSHETGFGYTF. CDR3 coding DNA: TGTGCCAGCAGCCATGAGACAGGGTTTGGCTACACCTTC.